The 10 T cell receptor beta chains below all came from one sample that was sequenced in a study of T cell responses to AZD1222 COVID-19 vaccine. Clones were sequenced by immunoSEQ multiplex PCR, and TCRdb holds only the in-frame ones, with some missing. The sample carries under 130,000 clones, approximately 90% recorded once. Sequences were derived from peripheral blood, sampled 28 days after the second AZD1222 dose. These receptor sequences come from an adult who received the AZD1222 COVID-19 vaccine.

This sequence joins TRBV11-2 and TRBJ2-5; D remains ambiguous. The V and J ends lost 2 bases and 3 bases respectively, with 7 bases between them. There are 13 residues in the CDR3. The V gene's germline CDR1 is SGHAT and CDR2 FQNNGV. CDR3 protein: CASSLKREETQYF. The CDR3 DNA is TGTGCCAGCAGCTTAAAAAGGGAAGAGACCCAGTACTTC.

The chain uses TRBV19 and TRBJ2-5; 8 bases align to TRBD2. The V segment lost 7 bases and the J segment 0 bases; nucleotides outside the gene matches: 10. The CDR3 loop spans 16 amino acids. Germline loops: CDR1 LNHDA, CDR2 SQIVND (reference sequence). The chain's CDR3 is CASTSGVAGHQETQYF. Here the CDR3 DNA reads TGTGCCAGTACCTCGGGGGTAGCGGGGCACCAAGAGACCCAGTACTTC.

This clone was picked up a small number of times. This chain uses TRBV28 with TRBJ2-7; 11 bases are a match to TRBD2. Germline assignment: CDR1 MDHEN and CDR2 SYDVKM. J lost 3 bases, V lost 5 bases, and 3 bases had no gene match. There are 14 residues in the CDR3. This CDR3 reads CASSVLAGDYEQYF. CDR3 in DNA: TGTGCCAGCAGTGTACTAGCGGGAGACTACGAGCAGTACTTC.

The chain links TRBV28 to TRBJ1-3; D not resolved. This CDR3 is 14 amino acids long. Trimming removed 6 bases from V and 0 bases from J, with 9 bases in between. The germline gives CDR1 MDHEN, CDR2 SYDVKM. The CDR3 loop is CASSWTSSGNTIYF. In DNA form, the CDR3 reads TGTGCCAGCAGCTGGACGAGCTCTGGAAACACCATATATTTT.

V and J are TRBV5-8 and TRBJ1-4; 8 positions agree with TRBD1. Germline V lookup: CDR1 SGHTS, CDR2 YDEGEE. With V trimmed by 4 bases and J by 0 bases, 2 bases remained unmatched. The CDR3 consists of 15 residues. The CDR3 protein is CASSRGQATNEKLFF. The DNA for the CDR3 is TGTGCCAGCAGCAGGGGACAGGCAACTAATGAAAAACTGTTTTTT.

In its sample, this clone was seen a few times. The chain links TRBV3-1 (or the pseudogene TRBV3-2) to TRBJ1-5; D is ambiguous. V was pared by 1 base and J by 3 bases, with 22 bases between. Germline-derived CDR1 and CDR2 are LGHDT and YNNKEL (reference sequence). The CDR3 is 19 amino acids. DNA of the CDR3: TGTGCCAGCAGCCAAGGGAAGGCCATCACCTCTGGAGACAATCAGCCCCAGCATTTT. Protein product: CASSQGKAITSGDNQPQHF.

The CDR3: CASTTHMNTEAFF. CDR3 nucleotide sequence: TGTGCCAGCACCACACATATGAACACTGAAGCTTTCTTT. V and J are TRBV12-3 or TRBV12-4 and TRBJ1-1; no reliable D call. Trimming cost V 7 bases and J 0 bases, with 9 bases left between them. This CDR3 is built from 13 residues.

The rearrangement uses TRBV19 and TRBJ1-1; a weak D match, TRBD1 (5 bases). The ends were cut back, 6 bases at V and 3 bases at J, with 8 bases in the middle. Germline lookup yields CDR1 LNHDA and CDR2 SQIVND (reference sequence). CDR3 length: 12 residues. CDR3 region: CASRSRDTEAFF. CDR3 nucleotides: TGTGCCAGTAGATCCAGGGACACTGAAGCTTTCTTT.

The chain has TRBV24-1 and TRBJ2-7; D remains ambiguous. Trimming pared 4 bases from V and 3 bases from J, leaving 12 bases between. The CDR3 contains 14 residues. Germline CDR1 reads KGHDR; CDR2 reads SFDVKD. The CDR3 loop reads CATSDGSRRYEQYF. The DNA for the CDR3 is TGTGCCACCAGTGACGGGTCCCGGCGCTACGAGCAGTACTTC.

V and J are TRBV7-8 and TRBJ1-2; 8 bases fit TRBD1. Losses at the gene ends were 5 bases for V and 6 bases for J; bases not matched to a gene: 5. Germline V CDR1 and CDR2: SGHVS, FQNEAQ. The CDR3 is 13 residues long. CDR3 coding DNA: TGTGCCAGCAGCCAGGTGACAGGGGATGGCTACACCTTC. Its translation is CASSQVTGDGYTF.